Described below is a single T cell receptor (beta chain) sequence and its context. This sample is drawn from a study of control samples from healthy donors and cancer patients. In germline, CDR1 is DFQATT, CDR2 SNEGSKA (reference sequence). The V end lost 6 bases, the J end lost 3 bases, and 9 bases lay between the germline ends. CDR3 length: 11 amino acids. TCRdb keeps only in-frame clones here, not all; method: immunoSEQ multiplex PCR. The data show approximately 70,000 clones, with approximately 89% seen just once and roughly 6% held by the top ten. Sequenced material: PBMCs. The TCR originated in a man aged 55 to 70 with colorectal cancer. This sequence joins TRBV20-1 and TRBJ2-7; D perhaps matches TRBD1 (6 bases). CDR3 loop: CSARDNYEQYF. The CDR3 DNA is TGCAGTGCAAGGGACAACTACGAGCAGTACTTC.